The 23 T cell receptor beta chains presented below share a single source sample, sequenced in a study of control samples from healthy donors and cancer patients. Sequencing used immunoSEQ multiplex PCR; TCRdb keeps in-frame clones, though not all of them. The table lists roughly 100,000 clones, roughly 94% of them singletons. The sample consisted of blood. Every receptor here comes from a woman under 30 in good health.

J is TRBJ1-1 and V is TRBV11-2; maybe TRBD1 (6 bases). Trimming removed 1 base at V and 10 bases at J, with 13 bases between. The CDR3 spans 13 residues. Germline V gives CDR1 SGHAT, CDR2 FQNNGV. The CDR3 loop reads CASSLVRQGRAFF. The CDR3 DNA is TGTGCCAGCAGCTTAGTGCGGCAGGGGAGAGCTTTCTTT.

The V gene is TRBV10-1, the J gene TRBJ2-7; 9 nucleotides agree with TRBD2. The V segment lost 4 bases and the J segment 3 bases; nucleotides outside the gene matches: 7. The CDR3 has 15 residues. From germline, CDR1 is WNHNN and CDR2 SYGVQD (reference sequence). The CDR3 bases are TGCGCCAGCAGTGGTTGGAATAGCGGGGGCTACGAGCAGTACTTC. This sequence encodes CASSGWNSGGYEQYF.

The rearrangement links TRBV11-3 to TRBJ2-1; no definite D call. V gave up 2 bases and J gave up 8 bases, with 13 bases separating them. This CDR3 comprises 14 residues. The germline CDR1 and CDR2 sequences are SGHNT and YENEEA. The CDR3 here is CASSLPGRRYEQFF. The DNA for the CDR3 is TGTGCCAGCAGCTTACCTGGCAGGCGATATGAGCAGTTCTTC.

V and J are TRBV10-3 and TRBJ1-6; no firm D call. The germline V and J ends were trimmed by 3 bases and 9 bases, with 9 bases remaining between them. The CDR3 is made up of 13 amino acids. CDR1 is ENHRY, CDR2 SYGVKD, per germline. In nucleotides, the CDR3 is TGTGCCATCAGTGATACCGATATTTCACCCCTCCACTTT. Translated, it gives CAISDTDISPLHF.

This chain's CDR3 is CASSPPLENLHF. CDR3 in DNA: TGTGCCAGCAGCCCGCCCTTGGAGAACCTCCACTTT. The chain employs TRBV7-2 and TRBJ1-6; D unresolved. The length of the CDR3 is 12 residues. V was shortened by 5 bases and J by 15 bases, with 14 bases between the two germline ends. CDR1 and CDR2 (germline): SGHTA, FQGNSA. The variable domain in full, with the rest retrieved from reference TRBV7-2 and TRBJ1-6, is GAGVSQSPSNKVTEKGKDVELRCDPISGHTALYWYRQSLGQGLEFLIYFQGNSAPDKSGLPSDRFSAERTGGSVSTLTIQRTQQEDSAVYLCASSPPLENLHFGNGTRLTVT.

The rearrangement joins TRBV7-9 to TRBJ1-3, with unresolved D. CDR1 is SEHNR, CDR2 FQNEAQ, per germline (reference sequence). V was shortened by 5 bases and J by 0 bases, with 8 bases between the two germline ends. This CDR3 contains 14 residues. The CDR3 bases are TGTGCCAGCAGCCCCCTGATCTCTGGAAACACCATATATTTT. This gives the protein CASSPLISGNTIYF.

This chain uses TRBV4-2 with TRBJ1-5, with D maybe TRBD1 (5 bases). V dropped 0 bases and J dropped 0 bases, with 9 bases sitting between them. The CDR3 has 16 amino acids. Germline assignment: CDR1 LGHNA and CDR2 YNFKEQ. The CDR3 protein is CASSQEWGNSNQPQHF. The CDR3 region has the DNA TGTGCCAGCAGCCAAGAATGGGGGAATAGCAATCAGCCCCAGCATTTT.

This clone was seen more than once but under ten times. This sequence joins TRBV6-6 and TRBJ2-1, with D tentatively TRBD1 (6 bases). V shed 5 bases and J shed 0 bases, with 17 bases lying between them. The CDR3 runs to 17 residues. From germline, CDR1 is MNHNY and CDR2 SVGAGI (reference sequence). CDR3 bases: TGTGCCAGCAGTCGCCTCATCCAGGGGAGCTCCTACAATGAGCAGTTCTTC. Translation gives CASSRLIQGSSYNEQFF.

This clone was seen a single time. This chain joins TRBV10-2 and TRBJ1-3, with unresolved D. CDR3 length equals 13 residues. The V end lost 7 bases, the J end lost 6 bases, and 13 bases lay between the germline ends. Looked up from germline, CDR1 is WSHSY and CDR2 is SAAADI. The CDR3 sequence is CASISGPLNTIYF. CDR3 sequence (DNA): TGCGCCAGCATCTCAGGACCTTTAAACACCATATATTTT.

This clone has just one count. The rearrangement links TRBV5-6 to TRBJ2-4; 10 bases map to TRBD2. Germline-derived CDR1 and CDR2 are SGHDT and YYEEEE. CDR3 length: 14 residues. Trimming at V came to 6 bases and at J to 7 bases, leaving 7 bases not matched to a gene. This CDR3 is CASTLAGAGNIQYF. DNA for the CDR3: TGTGCCAGCACCCTAGCGGGGGCCGGCAACATTCAGTACTTC. Full variable domain (remainder filled in from reference TRBV5-6 and TRBJ2-4): DAGVTQSPTHLIKTRGQQVTLRCSPKSGHDTVSWYQQALGQGPQFIFQYYEEEERQRGNFPDRFSGHQFPNYSSELNVNALLLGDSALYLCASTLAGAGNIQYFGAGTRLSVL.

The V call is TRBV7-8, the J call TRBJ1-1; D is undetermined. The germline V and J ends were trimmed by 3 bases and 1 base, with 6 bases remaining between them. The CDR3 is 13 residues long. Germline CDR1 SGHVS, CDR2 FQNEAQ. In DNA, the CDR3 is TGTGCCAGCAGCTTGGAAGGGAACACTGAAGCTTTCTTT. It translates to CASSLEGNTEAFF.

J is TRBJ2-7 and V is TRBV10-3; TRBD1 matches 11 bases. The CDR3 length is 15 residues. With V trimmed by 4 bases and J by 4 bases, 6 bases remained unmatched. CDR1 is ENHRY and CDR2 is SYGVKD in the germline V gene. The CDR3 coding sequence is TGTGCCATCAGTGGGGGACAGGGGGGGACATACGAGCAGTACTTC. It encodes CAISGGQGGTYEQYF.

The chain carries TRBV19 and TRBJ1-5; 7 bases line up with TRBD1. V was pared by 6 bases and J by 3 bases, with 8 bases of the junction left unmatched. The CDR3 is made up of 15 amino acids. Germline assignment: CDR1 LNHDA and CDR2 SQIVND (reference sequence). The CDR3 here is CASSTTGLDNQPQHF. The CDR3 coding sequence is TGTGCCAGTAGCACGACAGGGTTAGACAATCAGCCCCAGCATTTT. Supplemented by reference TRBV19 and TRBJ1-5, the full variable domain reads DGGITQSPKYLFRKEGQNVTLSCEQNLNHDAMYWYRQDPGQGLRLIYYSQIVNDFQKGDIAEGYSVSREKKESFPLTVTSAQKNPTAFYLCASSTTGLDNQPQHFGDGTRLSIL.

This clone is a singleton in its sample. V usage is TRBV6-4 and J usage is TRBJ2-1, with 16 bases identical to TRBD2. Germline CDR1 reads MRHNA; CDR2 reads SNTAGT. V trimming: 4 bases; J trimming: 5 bases; junction bases outside the gene matches: 2. The CDR3 contains 16 residues. The CDR3, as DNA: TGTGCCAGCAGTGCCGGGACTAGCGGGGGGGACAATGAGCAGTTCTTC. It encodes CASSAGTSGGDNEQFF.

The chain recombines TRBV7-6 with TRBJ2-5, with 7 bases fitting TRBD2. There are 14 residues in the CDR3. Germline-derived CDR1 and CDR2 are SGHVS and FNYEAQ. V trimming: 1 base; J trimming: 4 bases; junction bases outside the gene matches: 3. The CDR3 region is CASSLGPGGETQYF. CDR3 DNA sequence: TGTGCCAGCAGCTTAGGCCCGGGAGGAGAGACCCAGTACTTC.

The rearrangement joins TRBV30 to TRBJ1-1; D is unclear. This CDR3 contains 12 residues. Trimming cost V 4 bases and J 2 bases, with 8 bases left between them. The V gene's germline CDR1 is GTSNPN and CDR2 SVGIG (reference sequence). The CDR3 region is CAWNRGNTEAFF. The CDR3 nucleotides read TGTGCCTGGAACCGGGGAAACACTGAAGCTTTCTTT.

This sequence joins TRBV27 and TRBJ2-7; 7 bases are shared with TRBD2. Germline CDR1 and CDR2: MNHEY and SMNVEV (reference sequence). The V and J ends lost 5 bases and 2 bases, in that order; junction bases with no gene match: 3. The CDR3 covers 13 residues. The CDR3 bases are TGTGCCAGCAGTAGCGGGAACGCCTACGAGCAGTACTTC. Translated, it gives CASSSGNAYEQYF.

The chain employs TRBV6-6 and TRBJ2-7; 8 bases are a match to TRBD1. CDR1 is MNHNY and CDR2 is SVGAGI in the germline V gene (reference sequence). The CDR3 is made up of 14 amino acids. Trimming removed 8 bases from V and 2 bases from J; junction bases left unmatched: 8. The DNA of the CDR3 is TGTGCCAGCCGCGACCAGGGGGCCACCTACGAGCAGTACTTC. Residues: CASRDQGATYEQYF.

The rearrangement uses TRBV7-2 and TRBJ2-5; 12 positions agree with TRBD2. The CDR3 is 17 residues long. The germline gives CDR1 SGHTA, CDR2 FQGNSA. Trimming removed 1 base from V and 2 bases from J; junction bases left unmatched: 5. The CDR3 DNA sequence: TGTGCCAGCAGCTTAGAGCTAGCGGGAGGGTGGCAAGAGACCCAGTACTTC. It encodes CASSLELAGGWQETQYF.

This chain links TRBV2 with TRBJ1-1; 8 nucleotides line up with TRBD1. The CDR3 runs to 14 residues. J was trimmed by 1 base and V by 5 bases; bases with no gene match: 3. Germline CDR1 is SNHLY and CDR2 is FYNNEI. CDR3 DNA sequence: TGTGCCAGCAGTCGGACAGGGAGGAACACTGAAGCTTTCTTT. Protein: CASSRTGRNTEAFF.

V usage is TRBV7-9 and J usage is TRBJ1-1; 9 bases map to TRBD1. Trimming at V came to 5 bases and at J to 4 bases, leaving 8 bases not matched to a gene. Germline CDR1 and CDR2: SEHNR and FQNEAQ (reference sequence). The CDR3 loop spans 15 amino acids. The CDR3 is CASSPRTGGLTEAFF. The CDR3 DNA sequence: TGTGCCAGCAGCCCGAGAACAGGGGGCCTCACTGAAGCTTTCTTT. The full variable domain, with the rest looked up from reference TRBV7-9 and TRBJ1-1, is DTGVSQNPRHKITKRGQNVTFRCDPISEHNRLYWYRQTLGQGPEFLTYFQNEAQLEKSRLLSDRFSAERPKGSFSTLEIQRTEQGDSAMYLCASSPRTGGLTEAFFGQGTRLTVV.

The gene calls are TRBV5-1 and TRBJ1-1; D perhaps matches TRBD1 (5 bases). This CDR3 is built from 15 residues. CDR1 is SGHRS and CDR2 is YFSETQ in the germline V gene. With 1 base removed from V and 3 bases from J, the gap between germline ends came to 13 bases. The CDR3 nucleotides read TGCGCCAGCAGCTTGCGGGGGGGAGGTCACACTGAAGCTTTCTTT. Its protein product is CASSLRGGGHTEAFF.

The chain links TRBV29-1 to TRBJ2-4; tentative D call: TRBD1 (5 bases). This CDR3 has 11 amino acids. Germline assignment: CDR1 SQVTM and CDR2 ANQGSEA. Trimming removed 4 bases from V and 5 bases from J, with 6 bases in between. Written as DNA, the CDR3 is TGCAGCGTTGGACAGCAAAACATTCAGTACTTC. Its protein product is CSVGQQNIQYF.